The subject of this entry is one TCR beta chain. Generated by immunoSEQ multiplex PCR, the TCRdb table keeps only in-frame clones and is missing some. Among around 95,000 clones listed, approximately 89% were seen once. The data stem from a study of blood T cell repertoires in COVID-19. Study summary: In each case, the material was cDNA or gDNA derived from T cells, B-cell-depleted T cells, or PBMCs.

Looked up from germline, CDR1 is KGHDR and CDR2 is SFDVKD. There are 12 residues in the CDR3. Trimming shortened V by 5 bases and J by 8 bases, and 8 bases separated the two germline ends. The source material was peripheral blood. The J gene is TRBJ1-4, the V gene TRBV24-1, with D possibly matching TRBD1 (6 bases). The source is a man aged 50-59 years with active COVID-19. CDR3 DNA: TGTGCCACCAGTGCGCAGGGGGAAAAACTGTTTTTT. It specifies CATSAQGEKLFF.